Listed below are T cell receptor beta chains from one sample, sequenced in a study of early T cells in non-severe SARS-CoV-2 infection. Each CDR3 protein is one row after TCRdb ran MiXCR on the 5' RACE reads. The sample carries about 28,000 distinct CDR3 sequences, 6% to 7.5% recorded once. The sequencing used whole blood, collected at baseline. The receptor set was obtained from an adult who was a healthcare worker with PCR-confirmed SARS-CoV-2 infection or an uninfected control (not recorded which). CDR3s include the opening cysteine and the closing phenylalanine or tryptophan. The D gene is left open where the match is weak. The size entry is marked missing in some rows and otherwise reads once, few, many or a size class.

clone size | J gene | V gene | D gene | CDR3 DNA | CDR3 protein
many | TRBJ1-1 | TRBV7-3 | TRBD1 | TGTGCCAGCAGCTACGACAGGGTCACTGAAGCTTTCTTT | CASSYDRVTEAFF
once | TRBJ2-2 | TRBV6-5 | - | TGTGCCAGCAGCCAAAGCGGGCCCAGGGGTACCGGGGAGCTGTTTTTT | CASSQSGPRGTGELFF
many | TRBJ1-4 | TRBV7-2 | - | TGTGCCAGCAGCACACGGGCGACGGTTAATGAAAAACTGTTTTTT | CASSTRATVNEKLFF
many | TRBJ2-1 | TRBV12-5 | TRBD1 | TGTGCTAGTGGCCTGGGACAGGGCTCCTACAATGAGCAGTTCTTC | CASGLGQGSYNEQFF
few | TRBJ2-3 | TRBV18 | TRBD2 | TGTGCCAGCTCACCGATGCTAGCGGGAGATACGCAGTATTTT | CASSPMLAGDTQYF
many | TRBJ2-7 | TRBV11-2 | TRBD2 | TGTGCCAGCAGCCCCGGGACTAGCGCCCTAGGAAGGGAGCAGTACTTC | CASSPGTSALGREQYF
many | TRBJ2-3 | TRBV5-6 | TRBD2 | TGTGCCAGCAGCTTGGCCTTGCGGGGGGTCACAGATACGCAGTATTTT | CASSLALRGVTDTQYF
- | TRBJ2-7 | TRBV12-3/TRBV12-4 | - | TGTGCCAGCAGTTTACCCGGGTTGTACGAGCAGTACTTC | CASSLPGLYEQYF
- | TRBJ2-1 | TRBV19 | TRBD2 | TGTGCCACTAAGGGACTAGCGGGAGCAGAGACTGCCAATGAGCAGTTCTTC | CATKGLAGAETANEQFF
many | TRBJ1-1 | TRBV2 | - | TGTGCCAGCAGTGCTGGGGGGAACACTGAAGCTTTCTTT | CASSAGGNTEAFF
many | TRBJ1-5 | TRBV7-9 | - | TGTGCCAGCAGCTTAGACGCGGATCGGCCCCAGCATTTT | CASSLDADRPQHF
few | TRBJ1-1 | TRBV6-6 | TRBD1 | TGTGCCAGCAGTTACCCCACAGGGGGCTCGAAAGCTTTCTTT | CASSYPTGGSKAFF
- | TRBJ2-1 | TRBV6-2/TRBV6-3 | TRBD2 | TGTGCCAGCAGCCACTTCGGGACTAGCGGGGGAAATGAGCAGTTCTTC | CASSHFGTSGGNEQFF
many | TRBJ2-1 | TRBV5-1 | TRBD2 | TGCGCCAGCAGCTTGGGACTAGCGGGAGGTGTTGAGCAGTTCTTC | CASSLGLAGGVEQFF
many | TRBJ2-1 | TRBV7-9 | TRBD1 | TGTGCCAGCAGCGAGGGACAGGACTCCTACAATGAGCAGTTCTTC | CASSEGQDSYNEQFF
- | TRBJ1-6 | TRBV2 | - | TGTGCCAGCACCACCCGACAGGCCTCACCCCTCCACTTT | CASTTRQASPLHF
many | TRBJ1-1 | TRBV7-2 | - | TGTGCCAGCAGCTTAAAGTTGGAAGCAATGGGAGCTTTCTTT | CASSLKLEAMGAFF
- | TRBJ2-1 | TRBV7-8 | - | TGTGCCAGCAGCCCTGGGGCAGCCCGCTACAATGAGCAGTTCTTC | CASSPGAARYNEQFF
many | TRBJ1-6 | TRBV7-2 | TRBD1 | TGTGCCAGCAGCCAAGGGGACAGGATACAACATAATTCACCCCTCCACTTT | CASSQGDRIQHNSPLHF
many | TRBJ2-1 | TRBV7-2 | - | TGTGCCAGCAGCTTAGAATCAGGGGCCTACAATGAGCAGTTCTTC | CASSLESGAYNEQFF
many | TRBJ2-2 | TRBV20-1 | TRBD2 | TGCAGTGCTAGTGATCCGGGGGGCACCGGGGAGCTGTTTTTT | CSASDPGGTGELFF
many | TRBJ2-2 | TRBV15 | - | TGTGCCACCAGCAGAGTTGTCGGCCCAACGAACACCGGGGAGCTGTTTTTT | CATSRVVGPTNTGELFF
many | TRBJ2-3 | TRBV5-1 | - | TGCGCCAGCAGCTCCGGTGTTGACCCAAATACGCAGTATTTT | CASSSGVDPNTQYF
many | TRBJ2-4 | TRBV12-3/TRBV12-4 | - | TGTGCCAGTTCGACTCGACCTAGGGACATTCAGTACTTC | CASSTRPRDIQYF
once | TRBJ2-3 | TRBV7-2 | - | TGTGCCAGCAGCTTAGCGACATCCGCGCTCTCAGATACGCAGTATTTT | CASSLATSALSDTQYF
many | TRBJ2-3 | TRBV20-1 | - | TGCAGTACCCTAGGGGGGGTGAGCACAGATACGCAGTATTTT | CSTLGGVSTDTQYF
many | TRBJ2-7 | TRBV28 | TRBD2 | TGTGCCAGCAGTTTATTTAAGCGGGAGTCCGCCTACGAGCAGTACTTC | CASSLFKRESAYEQYF
many | TRBJ1-2 | TRBV11-3 | - | TGTGCCAGCAGCTTAGCGGACGGAGAGGGCTACACCTTC | CASSLADGEGYTF
many | TRBJ2-7 | TRBV7-9 | TRBD2 | TGTGCCAGCAGCTTTAGCGGGAGCAGCTACGAGCAGTACTTC | CASSFSGSSYEQYF
- | TRBJ2-7 | TRBV7-9 | - | TGTGCCAGCAGCTTAGCGCGTGGAGAGGGGTACGAGCAGTACTTC | CASSLARGEGYEQYF
few | TRBJ1-1 | TRBV2 | - | TGTGCCAGCAGTGAAAGGGTGGGGCAGGCAACGTACACTGAAGCTTTCTTT | CASSERVGQATYTEAFF
many | TRBJ2-1 | TRBV11-2 | - | TGTGCCAGCAGCTTAGCGGGGAGCTCCTACAATGAGCAGTTCTTC | CASSLAGSSYNEQFF
many | TRBJ2-1 | TRBV2 | TRBD2 | TGTGCCAGCAGAAACTCCGGGGGGAGAGGAGAAGAGCAGTTCTTC | CASRNSGGRGEEQFF
many | TRBJ2-3 | TRBV24-1 | TRBD2 | TGTGCCACCAGTGATCCTACCGTAGCGGGAGGGTTTGGCACAGATACGCAGTATTTT | CATSDPTVAGGFGTDTQYF
many | TRBJ2-6 | TRBV2 | TRBD1 | TGTGCCAGCAGTGAACTCCAGGGGGCTTTCTCTGGGGCCAACGTCCTGACTTTC | CASSELQGAFSGANVLTF
many | TRBJ1-6 | TRBV14 | - | TGTGCCAGCAGCCAAAGAGGGTACAATTCACCCCTCCACTTT | CASSQRGYNSPLHF
- | TRBJ2-7 | TRBV7-6 | - | TGTGCCAGCAGCTTAAAACAGGCAGGCGAGCAGTACTTC | CASSLKQAGEQYF
many | TRBJ2-7 | TRBV4-2 | - | TGTGCCAGCAGCCCTGGTGGTATAGGCTACGAGCAGTACTTC | CASSPGGIGYEQYF
- | TRBJ2-7 | TRBV9 | TRBD1 | TGTGCCAGCAGCGGGGACAGGGTCCCCTACGAGCAGTACTTC | CASSGDRVPYEQYF
many | TRBJ2-2 | TRBV29-1 | - | TGCAGTGCTGTGGAGGGGTCCTCGGGAACCGGGGAGCTGTTTTTT | CSAVEGSSGTGELFF
many | TRBJ2-7 | TRBV27 | TRBD1 | TGTGCCAGCAGTGCCTCCGGGACAGCCTACGTCGAGCAGTACTTC | CASSASGTAYVEQYF
- | TRBJ2-1 | TRBV14 | - | TGTGCCAGCAGCCAAGAGAGACAGTTCCTAGGGAATGAGCAGTTCTTC | CASSQERQFLGNEQFF
many | TRBJ1-5 | TRBV6-1 | TRBD1 | TGTGCCAGCAGCCGGACAGGGAAGGATCAGCCCCAGCATTTT | CASSRTGKDQPQHF
many | TRBJ2-3 | TRBV18 | - | TGTGCCAGCTCACCTGACGGGCAGTCTCACGTGGGGCCAGATACGCAGTATTTT | CASSPDGQSHVGPDTQYF
few | TRBJ1-5 | TRBV4-1 | TRBD1 | TGCGCCAGCAGCTTGTACAGGGGTCGGAATCAGCCCCAGCATTTT | CASSLYRGRNQPQHF
many | TRBJ2-7 | TRBV14 | - | TGTGCCAGCAGCCAAGGACGGTCTTCTCGGGAGCAGTACTTC | CASSQGRSSREQYF
many | TRBJ2-1 | TRBV6-2/TRBV6-3 | TRBD1 | TGTGCCAGCAGCCCCCGGGACAGTTACTCCTACAATGAGCAGTTCTTC | CASSPRDSYSYNEQFF
- | TRBJ2-1 | TRBV5-1 | TRBD2 | TGCGCCAGCAGCTTGCGGACTAGCGGGAGTTACTACAATGAGCAGTTCTTC | CASSLRTSGSYYNEQFF
few | TRBJ2-1 | TRBV7-6 | - | TGTGCCAGCAGCTTGTTTGGAGCGAATGAGCAGTTCTTC | CASSLFGANEQFF
many | TRBJ1-4 | TRBV5-4 | TRBD1 | TGTGCCAGCAGCTTGCAGGGGGCTAATGAAAAACTGTTTTTT | CASSLQGANEKLFF
many | TRBJ2-5 | TRBV5-5 | - | TGTGCCAGCAGCTTCTGGTACGGCGGCAGGGGGGAAGAGACCCAGTACTTC | CASSFWYGGRGEETQYF
many | TRBJ2-7 | TRBV9 | TRBD2 | TGTGCCAGCAGCGGTAGAGCGGGGGCCACGCATTCCTACGAGCAGTACTTC | CASSGRAGATHSYEQYF
few | TRBJ1-1 | TRBV29-1 | - | TGCAGCGTTGTATCAGGGGCGGGAAACACTGAAGCTTTCTTT | CSVVSGAGNTEAFF